This T cell receptor (beta chain) appears in the sequencing data of a study of shared clonotypes between healthy human individuals. CD45RO-negative cells were positively selected for CCR7, leaving out terminally differentiated effector memory CD45RA+ cells. Sequenced by immunoSEQ multiplex PCR; TCRdb stores in-frame clones only, minus some. The data show approximately 2,200,000 clones, with about 92% seen just once and 1.5% to 2% held by the top ten. Trimming took 0 bases from V and 3 from J, leaving 14 bases between them. This CDR3 contains 16 residues. Germline-derived CDR1 and CDR2 are KGHSH and LQKENI.

The material sequenced was naive CD8+ T cells from PBMCs. The V gene is TRBV18, the J gene TRBJ1-2, with no clear D. The clonotype was recovered from a man between 18 and 35 years old in good health. Some clones in this sample may be carry-over from other donors' samples. For the CDR3, the DNA is TGTGCCAGCTCACCACCACGAGGGTATGAAGACTATGGCTACACCTTC. The encoded protein is CASSPPRGYEDYGYTF. Full variable domain (remainder filled in from reference TRBV18 and TRBJ1-2): NAGVMQNPRHLVRRRGQEARLRCSPMKGHSHVYWYRQLPEEGLKFMVYLQKENIIDESGMPKERFSAEFPKEGPSILRIQQVVRGDSAAYFCASSPPRGYEDYGYTFGSGTRLTVV.